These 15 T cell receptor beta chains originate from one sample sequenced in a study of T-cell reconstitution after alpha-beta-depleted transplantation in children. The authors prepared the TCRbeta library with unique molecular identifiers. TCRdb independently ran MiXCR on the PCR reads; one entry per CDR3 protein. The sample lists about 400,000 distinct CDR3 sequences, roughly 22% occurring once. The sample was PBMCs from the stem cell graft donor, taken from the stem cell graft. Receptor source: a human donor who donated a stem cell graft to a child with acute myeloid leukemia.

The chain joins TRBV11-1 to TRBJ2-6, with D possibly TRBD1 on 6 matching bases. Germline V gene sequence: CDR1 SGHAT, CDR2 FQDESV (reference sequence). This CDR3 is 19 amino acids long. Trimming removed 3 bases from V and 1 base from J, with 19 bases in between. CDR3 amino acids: CASSFNPGQGESGANVLTF. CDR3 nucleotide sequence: TGTGCCAGCAGCTTTAACCCGGGACAAGGGGAATCTGGGGCCAACGTCCTGACTTTC.

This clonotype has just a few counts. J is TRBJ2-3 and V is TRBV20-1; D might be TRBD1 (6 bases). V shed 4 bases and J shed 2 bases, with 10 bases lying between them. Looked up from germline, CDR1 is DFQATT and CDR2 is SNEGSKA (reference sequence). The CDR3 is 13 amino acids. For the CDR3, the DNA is TGCAGTGCTATAAGGACAGCCACAGATACGCAGTATTTT. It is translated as CSAIRTATDTQYF.

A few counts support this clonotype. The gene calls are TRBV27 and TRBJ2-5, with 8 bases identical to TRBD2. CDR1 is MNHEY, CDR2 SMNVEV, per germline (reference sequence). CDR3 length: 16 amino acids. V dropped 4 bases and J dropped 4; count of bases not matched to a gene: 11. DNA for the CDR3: TGTGCCAGCAGTTCCCCCGGTGGAAGCGGGAGAGAGACCCAGTACTTC. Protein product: CASSSPGGSGRETQYF.

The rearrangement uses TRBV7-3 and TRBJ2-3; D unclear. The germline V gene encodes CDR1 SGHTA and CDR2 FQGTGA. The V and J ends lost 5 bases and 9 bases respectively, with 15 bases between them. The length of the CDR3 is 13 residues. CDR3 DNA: TGTGCCAGCAGCCAAACCTTTGCCGCGACGCAGTATTTT. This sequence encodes CASSQTFAATQYF.

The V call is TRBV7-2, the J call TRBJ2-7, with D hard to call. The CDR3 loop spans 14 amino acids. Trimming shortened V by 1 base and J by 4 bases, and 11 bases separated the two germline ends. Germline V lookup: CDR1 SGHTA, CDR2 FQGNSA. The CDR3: CASSLDDWGYEQYF. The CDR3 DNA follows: TGTGCCAGCAGCTTAGACGACTGGGGATACGAGCAGTACTTC.

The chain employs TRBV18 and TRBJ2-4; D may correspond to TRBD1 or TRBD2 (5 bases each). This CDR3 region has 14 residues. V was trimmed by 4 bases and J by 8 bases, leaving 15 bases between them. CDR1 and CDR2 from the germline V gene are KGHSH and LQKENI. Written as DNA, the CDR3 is TGTGCCAGCTCACATTCGGGCTTGGGGGACATTCAGTACTTC. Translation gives CASSHSGLGDIQYF.

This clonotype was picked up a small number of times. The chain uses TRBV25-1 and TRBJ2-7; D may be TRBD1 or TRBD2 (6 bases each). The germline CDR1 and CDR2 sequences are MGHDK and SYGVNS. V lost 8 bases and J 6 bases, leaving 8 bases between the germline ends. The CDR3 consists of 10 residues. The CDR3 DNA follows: TGTGCCAGCGGAGGGGGCGAGCAGTACTTC. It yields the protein CASGGGEQYF.

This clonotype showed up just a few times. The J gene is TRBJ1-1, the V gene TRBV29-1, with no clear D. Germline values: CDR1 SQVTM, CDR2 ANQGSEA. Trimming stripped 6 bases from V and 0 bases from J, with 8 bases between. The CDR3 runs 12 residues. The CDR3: CSVLGVNTEAFF. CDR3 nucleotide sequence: TGCAGCGTCCTGGGAGTGAACACTGAAGCTTTCTTT.

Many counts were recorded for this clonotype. The DNA of the CDR3 is TGTGCCAGCAGTTCCGGAGGGACTGAAGCTTTCTTT. Encoded protein: CASSSGGTEAFF. The chain joins TRBV12-3 or TRBV12-4 to TRBJ1-1; D gene uncertain. V was cut by 4 bases and J by 5 bases, with 8 bases left in between. The CDR3 sequence is 12 residues long.

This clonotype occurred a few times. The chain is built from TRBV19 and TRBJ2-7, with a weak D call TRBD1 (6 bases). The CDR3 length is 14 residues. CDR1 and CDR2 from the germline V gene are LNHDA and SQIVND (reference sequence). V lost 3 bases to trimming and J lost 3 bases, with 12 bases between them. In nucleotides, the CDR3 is TGTGCCAGTAGTATCCGGCAGGGGATCTACGAGCAGTACTTC. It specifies CASSIRQGIYEQYF.

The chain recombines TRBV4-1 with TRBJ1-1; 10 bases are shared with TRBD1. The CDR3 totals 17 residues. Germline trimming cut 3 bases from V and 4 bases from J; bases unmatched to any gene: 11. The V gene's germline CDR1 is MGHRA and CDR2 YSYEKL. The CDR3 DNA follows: TGCGCCAGCAGCCATGGGACAGGGGAAGCTCTAAGCACTGAAGCTTTCTTT. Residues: CASSHGTGEALSTEAFF.

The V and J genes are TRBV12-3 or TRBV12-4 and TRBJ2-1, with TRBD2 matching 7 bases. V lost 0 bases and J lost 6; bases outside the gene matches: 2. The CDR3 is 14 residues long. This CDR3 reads CASSLAAGANEQFF. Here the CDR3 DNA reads TGTGCCAGCAGTTTAGCGGCGGGAGCCAATGAGCAGTTCTTC.

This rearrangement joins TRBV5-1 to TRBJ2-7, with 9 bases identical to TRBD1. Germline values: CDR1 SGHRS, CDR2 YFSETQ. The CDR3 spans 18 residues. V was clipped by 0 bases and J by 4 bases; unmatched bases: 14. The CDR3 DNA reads TGCGCCAGCAGCTTGGAGAAGGGGACAGGGCGGCCTCTATACGAGCAGTACTTC. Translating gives CASSLEKGTGRPLYEQYF.

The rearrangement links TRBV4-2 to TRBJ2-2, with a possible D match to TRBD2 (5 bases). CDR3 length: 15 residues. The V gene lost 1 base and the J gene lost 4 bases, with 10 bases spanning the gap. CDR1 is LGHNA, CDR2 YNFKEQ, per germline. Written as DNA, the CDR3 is TGTGCCAGCAGCCAAGCTAGCCTTGGCACCGGGGAGCTGTTTTTT. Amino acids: CASSQASLGTGELFF.

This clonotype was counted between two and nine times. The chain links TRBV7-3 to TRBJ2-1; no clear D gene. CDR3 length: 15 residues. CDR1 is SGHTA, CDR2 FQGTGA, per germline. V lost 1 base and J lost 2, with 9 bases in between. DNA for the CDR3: TGTGCCAGCAGCTTAAGATTCGACCCCTACAATGAGCAGTTCTTC. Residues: CASSLRFDPYNEQFF.